The 17 T cell receptor beta chains reported below all come from one sample, sequenced in a study of blood T cell repertoires in COVID-19. TCRdb's table, derived via immunoSEQ multiplex PCR, lists solely in-frame clones and lacks some. This sample has some 260,000 clones; around 80% occur once, and the top ten carry around 4.1%. What was sequenced was peripheral blood. Receptors originate from a middle-aged woman with active or convalescent COVID-19.

This clone showed up just a few times. This chain uses TRBV9 with TRBJ1-4; D may be TRBD1 (5 bases). The CDR3 totals 14 residues. Looked up from germline, CDR1 is SGDLS and CDR2 is YYNGEE. V was clipped by 3 bases and J by 12 bases, with 18 bases between them. The CDR3 bases are TGTGCCAGCAGCGCCACAGGCGTCGGCGAGGAACTGTTTTTT. Its translation is CASSATGVGEELFF.

As DNA, the CDR3 is TGTGCCAGCTCATCATCTCTAGCGGGGGGGACAGATACGCAGTATTTT. Translated, it gives CASSSSLAGGTDTQYF. This chain connects TRBV18 to TRBJ2-3; 12 bases agree with TRBD2. CDR3 length: 16 amino acids. CDR1 and CDR2 (germline): KGHSH, LQKENI. With V trimmed by 5 bases and J by 3 bases, 6 bases remained unmatched.

The chain joins TRBV7-9 to TRBJ1-2; D is possibly TRBD1 (5 bases). The CDR3 loop spans 13 amino acids. The V gene's germline CDR1 is SEHNR and CDR2 FQNEAQ (reference sequence). V was clipped by 5 bases and J by 6 bases, with 13 bases between them. CDR3 sequence: CASSVRTFHGYTF. For the CDR3, the DNA is TGTGCCAGCAGCGTGAGGACATTCCATGGCTACACCTTC.

CDR3 bases: TGTGCCAGCGGGGGGGCAGATAGCACAGATACGCAGTATTTT. The encoded protein is CASGGADSTDTQYF. The chain has TRBV2 and TRBJ2-3, with a possible D match to TRBD2 (7 bases). The V and J ends lost 8 bases and 0 bases respectively, with 12 bases between them. This CDR3 comprises 14 residues. The germline V gene encodes CDR1 SNHLY and CDR2 FYNNEI.

This clone was detected once. Different DNA sequences within this sample yield the same CDR3. The chain uses TRBV19 and TRBJ1-2, with TRBD1 matching over 8 bases. The J segment lost 4 bases and the V segment lost 5 bases, leaving 6 bases of the junction unmatched. This CDR3 has 14 residues. Germline values: CDR1 LNHDA, CDR2 SQIVND (reference sequence). The CDR3 coding sequence is TGTGCCAGTAGTGCCAGGGGGCAGGGCTATGGCTACACCTTC. Translating gives CASSARGQGYGYTF. Full variable domain (remainder filled in from reference TRBV19 and TRBJ1-2): DGGITQSPKYLFRKEGQNVTLSCEQNLNHDAMYWYRQDPGQGLRLIYYSQIVNDFQKGDIAEGYSVSREKKESFPLTVTSAQKNPTAFYLCASSARGQGYGYTFGSGTRLTVV.

This clone was seen only once. The J gene is TRBJ1-1, the V gene TRBV9, with TRBD1 as a possible D gene (5 bases). The CDR3 is 13 residues long. Germline CDR1 and CDR2: SGDLS and YYNGEE. Between the trimmed V and J ends, which lost 1 base and 8 bases, there was a span of 12 bases. This chain's CDR3 is CASSVTWRGEAFF. The CDR3 nucleotides read TGTGCCAGCAGCGTAACGTGGAGGGGAGAAGCTTTCTTT.

This clone was seen a single time. The chain has TRBV5-1 and TRBJ2-3; TRBD1 might be the D (5 bases). The V end lost 0 bases, the J end lost 1 base, and 12 bases lay between the germline ends. The CDR3 loop spans 16 amino acids. Germline V CDR1 and CDR2: SGHRS, YFSETQ. CDR3 nucleotide sequence: TGCGCCAGCAGCTTGGCCAGGGTGAGAGGCACAGATACGCAGTATTTT. Amino acids: CASSLARVRGTDTQYF. Based on the CDR3 plus reference TRBV5-1 and TRBJ2-3, the full variable domain is KAGVTQTPRYLIKTRGQQVTLSCSPISGHRSVSWYQQTPGQGLQFLFEYFSETQRNKGNFPGRFSGRQFSNSRSEMNVSTLELGDSALYLCASSLARVRGTDTQYFGPGTRLTVL.

The CDR3 coding sequence is TGTGCCAGCAGTCAAGACAGGTATAGAGCTTTCTTT. Amino acid sequence: CASSQDRYRAFF. The J gene is TRBJ1-1, the V gene TRBV12-3 or TRBV12-4; D is possibly TRBD1 (6 bases). V dropped 5 bases and J dropped 10 bases, with 14 bases sitting between them. The CDR3 has 12 residues.

The chain carries TRBV28 and TRBJ1-2, with 9 positions matching TRBD1. Germline V CDR1 and CDR2: MDHEN, SYDVKM. With 4 bases clipped from V and 3 bases from J, the junction kept 9 bases outside the gene matches. The CDR3 spans 16 residues. In nucleotides, the CDR3 is TGTGCCAGCAGTTCGTCCCCGGGACAGGGTGACTATGGCTACACCTTC. This codes for CASSSSPGQGDYGYTF.

V is TRBV6-5 and J is TRBJ1-5; D possibly corresponds to TRBD1 (6 bases). Germline values: CDR1 MNHEY, CDR2 SVGAGI. V shed 6 bases and J shed 6 bases, with 12 bases lying between them. The length of the CDR3 is 13 residues. CDR3 sequence: CASSGTPIQPQHF. As DNA, the CDR3 is TGTGCCAGCAGCGGGACACCGATTCAGCCCCAGCATTTT.

The chain joins TRBV10-2 to TRBJ1-1; weak D call: TRBD1 (5 bases). Germline loops: CDR1 WSHSY, CDR2 SAAADI. CDR3 length equals 12 residues. Deletions cut 3 bases from V and 5 bases from J, with 7 bases between. CDR3 nucleotides: TGCGCCAGCAGTGAAGGGGAAACTGAAGCTTTCTTT. Translation: CASSEGETEAFF.

This sequence joins TRBV18 and TRBJ1-1; 9 nucleotides match TRBD1. V was pared by 3 bases and J by 4 bases, with 6 bases of the junction left unmatched. The CDR3 has 15 residues. The germline V gene encodes CDR1 KGHSH and CDR2 LQKENI. The CDR3 nucleotides read TGTGCCAGCTCACCGGGGACAGGGATCGTCACTGAAGCTTTCTTT. Translating it yields CASSPGTGIVTEAFF. The complete variable domain, with remaining parts taken from reference TRBV18 and TRBJ1-1, reads NAGVMQNPRHLVRRRGQEARLRCSPMKGHSHVYWYRQLPEEGLKFMVYLQKENIIDESGMPKERFSAEFPKEGPSILRIQQVVRGDSAAYFCASSPGTGIVTEAFFGQGTRLTVV.

CDR3 in DNA: TGTGCCTGCGGGAACACTGAAGCTTTCTTT. Amino acid sequence: CACGNTEAFF. This sequence joins TRBV19 and TRBJ1-1; no firm D call. The CDR3 has 10 residues. Trimming left V 11 bases short and J 1 base short, with 5 bases between. Germline V lookup: CDR1 LNHDA, CDR2 SQIVND (reference sequence).

This chain uses TRBV5-3 with TRBJ1-1, with D unresolved. TRBV5-3 has ORF status, its function being uncertain. V lost 0 bases to trimming and J lost 8 bases, with 8 bases between them. This CDR3 contains 12 residues. CDR3 protein: CARSLAEKEAFF. In DNA form, the CDR3 reads TGTGCCAGAAGCTTGGCTGAGAAAGAAGCTTTCTTT.

CDR3 in DNA: TGTGCCAGCAGTCCGATCGGGACTAGCATGCACAATGAGCAGTTCTTC. This translates into CASSPIGTSMHNEQFF. The chain uses TRBV27 and TRBJ2-1; 9 positions agree with TRBD2. Germline lookup yields CDR1 MNHEY and CDR2 SMNVEV (reference sequence). The CDR3 sequence is 16 residues long. Losses at the gene ends were 5 bases for V and 5 bases for J; bases not matched to a gene: 10.

The gene calls are TRBV4-1 and TRBJ2-5; 7 nucleotides agree with TRBD2. This CDR3 has 16 residues. V shed 5 bases and J 3 bases; nucleotides not matched to a gene: 12. Per the germline V gene, CDR1 is MGHRA and CDR2 is YSYEKL. In nucleotides, the CDR3 is TGCGCCAGCAGCATTTGGACTAGTGTTGTCGAAGAGACCCAGTACTTC. This gives the protein CASSIWTSVVEETQYF.

The chain has TRBV5-1 and TRBJ2-6; D is unclear. The CDR3 length is 15 residues. Trimming stripped 3 bases from V and 2 bases from J, with 9 bases between. Germline loops: CDR1 SGHRS, CDR2 YFSETQ. The CDR3 DNA sequence: TGCGCCAGCAGCTCCTTCAGGACTGGGGCCAACGTCCTGACTTTC. Encoded protein: CASSSFRTGANVLTF.